This is a list of T cell receptor beta chains from one sample in a study of cytomegalovirus exposure and HLA in healthy donors. Generated by immunoSEQ multiplex PCR, the TCRdb table keeps only in-frame clones and is missing some. The sample lists more than 140,000 clones, 75% to 80% seen once, with 1.6% in the top ten. The sequencing sample was made of PBMCs. The receptors were sampled from a female donor in good health and CMV-seronegative. CDR3s include the opening cysteine and the closing phenylalanine or tryptophan. The D gene is left open where the match is weak. Not every row has a clone size; where given, it reads once, few, many or a size class.

TRBJ2-7	.	TRBV19	.	TGTGCCAGTAGTATTGGTTGGCAGAACGAGCAGTACTTC	CASSIGWQNEQYF
TRBJ2-1	.	TRBV6-5	.	TGTGCCAGCAGTTACGAACTCCGGAATGAGCAGTTCTTC	CASSYELRNEQFF
TRBJ1-5	.	TRBV7-9	.	TGTGCCAGCAGCTTAGGAGGGAGTGGAAGCAATCAGCCCCAGCATTTT	CASSLGGSGSNQPQHF
TRBJ1-2	.	TRBV27	.	TGTGCCAGCAGTTTATCGTTCAGGGGCCCCTATGGCTACACCTTC	CASSLSFRGPYGYTF
TRBJ2-1	.	TRBV9	.	TGTGCCAGCAGCGTAGACTCCTTTGATGAGCAGTTCTTC	CASSVDSFDEQFF
TRBJ1-2	.	TRBV18	.	TGTGCCAGCTCATCTTCGACAGAAGGCTACACCTTC	CASSSSTEGYTF
TRBJ2-7	TRBD1	TRBV9	.	TGTGCCAGCAGCCCCAGTCCGGGACAGGCGCTCTACGAGCAGTACTTC	CASSPSPGQALYEQYF
TRBJ1-6	.	TRBV5-6	.	TGTGCCAGCAGTCGGGGAGCACCAGAGAATAATTCACCCCTCCACTTT	CASSRGAPENNSPLHF
TRBJ2-1	TRBD2	TRBV10-3	.	TGTGCCATCAGGGATAGTAGCGGGAGAGAATATGCTGAGCAGTTCTTC	CAIRDSSGREYAEQFF
TRBJ2-5	TRBD2	TRBV4-2	once	TGTGCCAGCAGCCCGGGACTAGCGGGAGGTGGGGAGACCCAGTACTTC	CASSPGLAGGGETQYF
TRBJ2-7	TRBD1	TRBV15	.	TGTGCCACCAGCAGGGGACAGACCTACGAGCAGTACTTC	CATSRGQTYEQYF
TRBJ2-7	TRBD2	TRBV7-9	.	TGTGCCAGCAGCCAAATAGCGGGAGACAACTCCTACGAGCAGTACTTC	CASSQIAGDNSYEQYF
TRBJ2-5	.	TRBV5-1	few	TGCGCCAGCAGCTCCCCGGACAGCAACCAAGAGACCCAGTACTTC	CASSSPDSNQETQYF
TRBJ1-1	TRBD1	TRBV6-1	.	TGTGCCAGCAGTCCCGGGACAGGGTGGGTAGAAGCTTTCTTT	CASSPGTGWVEAFF
TRBJ1-5	.	TRBV10-3	.	TGTGCCATCAGCCGCGGTCCGCGCTCGGGCAATCAGCCCCAGCATTTT	CAISRGPRSGNQPQHF
TRBJ1-2	TRBD1	TRBV28	.	TGTGCCAGCAGTTTAAGGGGGCAGGTCTCTAACTATGGCTACACCTTC	CASSLRGQVSNYGYTF
TRBJ2-3	TRBD1	TRBV7-6	.	TGTGCCAGCAGCTTGGTATTATCGGGACAGGGGGCTTTTAGCACAGATACGCAGTATTTT	CASSLVLSGQGAFSTDTQYF
TRBJ2-3	.	TRBV10-3	.	TGTGCCATCAGGGAGGCAAGTGAGACAGATACGCAGTATTTT	CAIREASETDTQYF
TRBJ2-2	TRBD2	TRBV7-7	.	TGTGCTAGCAGCCTACGGACTAGCGGGCCGAACACCGGGGAGCTGTTTTTT	CASSLRTSGPNTGELFF
TRBJ2-7	.	TRBV18	.	TGTGCCAGCTCACCACGAGAAGACCCGAGGGAGCAGTACTTC	CASSPREDPREQYF
TRBJ2-7	TRBD2	TRBV28	.	TGTGCCAGCAGTCTCTCCGCAGTGGGGAGGGAATCCTACGAGCAGTACTTC	CASSLSAVGRESYEQYF
TRBJ2-7	.	TRBV27	.	TGTGCCAGCAGTCCTAACCAATTCCCAGAGGCGGGAGAGCAGTACTTC	CASSPNQFPEAGEQYF
TRBJ1-1	.	TRBV15	.	TGTGCCACCAGCAGAGAGCTGGACGCGGGGAGACGAACTGAAGCTTTCTTT	CATSRELDAGRRTEAFF
TRBJ1-2	.	TRBV27	.	TGTGCCAGCAGTCACTTGCCGGACTTTGGGTACACCTTC	CASSHLPDFGYTF
TRBJ1-1	TRBD1	TRBV10-3	.	TGTGCCATCAGTGAGAGACAGGGATACACTGAAGCTTTCTTT	CAISERQGYTEAFF
TRBJ1-1	.	TRBV28	.	TGTGCCAGCAGTTCACAGGGAACTGAAGCTTTCTTT	CASSSQGTEAFF
TRBJ1-1	.	TRBV15	.	TGTGCCACCAGCACAGGGGATGGAGACACTGAAGCTTTCTTT	CATSTGDGDTEAFF
TRBJ1-3	.	TRBV2	.	TGTGCCAGCAGCCTTAGTAACACCATATATTTT	CASSLSNTIYF
TRBJ1-6	TRBD1	TRBV4-1	.	TGCGCCAGCAGCCAAGTGCCGGGACAGGGAGCCTCACCCCTCCACTTT	CASSQVPGQGASPLHF
TRBJ1-1	TRBD1	TRBV11-3	few	TGTGCCAGCAGCTTAGGGACAGGGGGCTCGGCTTTCTTT	CASSLGTGGSAFF
TRBJ2-1	TRBD2	TRBV6-5	.	TGTGCCAGCAGACTAGCGGGAGTCTACAATGAGCAGTTCTTC	CASRLAGVYNEQFF
TRBJ1-4	.	TRBV18	.	TGTGCCAGCTCACCACAAGGGGCCGATAATGAAAAACTGTTTTTT	CASSPQGADNEKLFF
TRBJ2-1	.	TRBV18	.	TGTGCCAGCTCACCACTTACGGGTGAGCAGTTCTTC	CASSPLTGEQFF
TRBJ2-3	.	TRBV7-9	.	TGTGCCAGCAGCTTGGCAGGGGTCGGTCCAGATACGCAGTATTTT	CASSLAGVGPDTQYF
TRBJ1-6	TRBD1	TRBV27	.	TGTGCCAGCAGGCCAAACAGGGGAGGTAATTCACCCCTCCACTTT	CASRPNRGGNSPLHF
TRBJ1-2	.	TRBV5-5	.	TGTGCCAGCAGCTTCGACAGGCAGCCCCATTATGGCTACACCTTC	CASSFDRQPHYGYTF
TRBJ1-1	TRBD1	TRBV12-5	.	TGTGCTAGTGGTTTTACAGGGGGAAGGGACACTGAAGCTTTCTTT	CASGFTGGRDTEAFF
TRBJ1-5	.	TRBV27	few	TGTGCCAGCAGTTTTTCGGGGGAGGGGGGGTCAGGTCGGCCCCAGCATTTT	CASSFSGEGGSGRPQHF
TRBJ1-1	TRBD1	TRBV2	few	TGTGCCAGCAGTGTACAGGGGGCGAGCACTGAAGCTTTCTTT	CASSVQGASTEAFF
TRBJ2-2	TRBD2	TRBV27	.	TGTGCCAGCAGTTTCCTCCTAGCGGGGAACACCGGGGAGCTGTTTTTT	CASSFLLAGNTGELFF
TRBJ2-3	.	TRBV7-8	.	TGTGCCAGCAGCTCACAGGGGAGGGATACGCAGTATTTT	CASSSQGRDTQYF
TRBJ2-3	.	TRBV7-3	.	TGTGCCAGCAGCTTAAGTGGTGTCAGTATAACAGATACGCAGTATTTT	CASSLSGVSITDTQYF
TRBJ2-1	.	TRBV11-1	.	TGTGCCAGCAGCTCCCTGGGCCTGAGCTCCTACAATGAGCAGTTCTTC	CASSSLGLSSYNEQFF
TRBJ2-3	TRBD2	TRBV4-1	.	TGCGCCAGCAGCCAAGAATCTAGCGGACGCACAGATACGCAGTATTTT	CASSQESSGRTDTQYF
TRBJ1-2	TRBD1	TRBV7-9	.	TGTGCCAGCAGTCGGACAGGGGGTCGTGGCTACACCTTC	CASSRTGGRGYTF
TRBJ1-3	.	TRBV5-1	.	TGCGCCAGCAGCTTGGTCCCCGGTTCTGGAAACACCATATATTTT	CASSLVPGSGNTIYF
TRBJ1-5	.	TRBV6-6	once	TGTGCCAGCAGTTACTACCGGGGGCAGCCCCAGCATTTT	CASSYYRGQPQHF
TRBJ2-7	TRBD1	TRBV6-1	.	TGTGCCAGCAGTGAGATTGGAACAGGGGGCATGAAGGACTACGAGCAGTACTTC	CASSEIGTGGMKDYEQYF
TRBJ1-4	.	TRBV5-4	.	TGTGCCAGCAGCTTGCCCGGGGCTAATGAAAAACTGTTTTTT	CASSLPGANEKLFF
TRBJ1-1	TRBD1	TRBV5-1	.	TGCGCCAGCAGCTGGGGACAGATGAACACTGAAGCTTTCTTT	CASSWGQMNTEAFF
TRBJ2-3	TRBD2	TRBV7-9	.	TGTGCCAGCAGCCCTACGACTAGCGGGGCAGATACGCAGTATTTT	CASSPTTSGADTQYF
TRBJ1-1	.	TRBV9	.	TGTGCCAGCGCCGGCGGTGACGGTGAAGCTTTCTTT	CASAGGDGEAFF
TRBJ2-3	TRBD2	TRBV11-3	few	TGTGCCAGCAGCTTAGGGAGGCGGGAGACCCCAGATACGCAGTATTTT	CASSLGRRETPDTQYF